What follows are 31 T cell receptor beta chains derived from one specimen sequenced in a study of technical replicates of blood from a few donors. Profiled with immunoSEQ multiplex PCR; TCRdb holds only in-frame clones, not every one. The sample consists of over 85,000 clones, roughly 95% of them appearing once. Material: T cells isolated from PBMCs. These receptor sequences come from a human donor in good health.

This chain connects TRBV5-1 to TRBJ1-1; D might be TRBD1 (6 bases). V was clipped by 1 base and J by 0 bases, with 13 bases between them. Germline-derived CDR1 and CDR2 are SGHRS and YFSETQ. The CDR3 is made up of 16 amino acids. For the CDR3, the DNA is TGCGCCAGCAGCTTGAGGGGGGGAATAATGAACACTGAAGCTTTCTTT. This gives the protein CASSLRGGIMNTEAFF. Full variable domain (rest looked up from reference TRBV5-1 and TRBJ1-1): KAGVTQTPRYLIKTRGQQVTLSCSPISGHRSVSWYQQTPGQGLQFLFEYFSETQRNKGNFPGRFSGRQFSNSRSEMNVSTLELGDSALYLCASSLRGGIMNTEAFFGQGTRLTVV.

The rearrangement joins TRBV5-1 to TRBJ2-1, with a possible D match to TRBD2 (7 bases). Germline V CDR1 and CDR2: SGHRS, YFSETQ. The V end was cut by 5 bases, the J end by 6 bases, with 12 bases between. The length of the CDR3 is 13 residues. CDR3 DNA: TGCGCCAGCAGTCCTCGGGGGGCCAATGAGCAGTTCTTC. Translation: CASSPRGANEQFF. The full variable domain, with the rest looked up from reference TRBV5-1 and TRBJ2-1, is KAGVTQTPRYLIKTRGQQVTLSCSPISGHRSVSWYQQTPGQGLQFLFEYFSETQRNKGNFPGRFSGRQFSNSRSEMNVSTLELGDSALYLCASSPRGANEQFFGPGTRLTVL.

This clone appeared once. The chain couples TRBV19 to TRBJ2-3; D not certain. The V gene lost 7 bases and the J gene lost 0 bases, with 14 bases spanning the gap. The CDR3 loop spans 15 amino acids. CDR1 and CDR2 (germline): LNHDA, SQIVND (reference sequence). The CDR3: CASTSPWASTDTQYF. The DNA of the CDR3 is TGTGCCAGTACCTCTCCCTGGGCTAGCACAGATACGCAGTATTTT.

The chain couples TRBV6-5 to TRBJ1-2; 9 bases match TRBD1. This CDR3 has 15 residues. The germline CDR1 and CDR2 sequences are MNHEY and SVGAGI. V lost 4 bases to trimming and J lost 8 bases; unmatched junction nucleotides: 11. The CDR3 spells CASSFPGQGLRGYTF. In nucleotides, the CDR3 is TGTGCCAGCAGTTTCCCGGGACAGGGTTTGAGAGGCTACACCTTC.

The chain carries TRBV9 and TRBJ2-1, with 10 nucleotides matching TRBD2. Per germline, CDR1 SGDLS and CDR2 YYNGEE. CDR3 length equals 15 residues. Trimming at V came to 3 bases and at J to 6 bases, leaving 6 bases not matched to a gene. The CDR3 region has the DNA TGTGCCAGCAGCGCTAGCGGGAGTTTGAGCAATGAGCAGTTCTTC. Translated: CASSASGSLSNEQFF.

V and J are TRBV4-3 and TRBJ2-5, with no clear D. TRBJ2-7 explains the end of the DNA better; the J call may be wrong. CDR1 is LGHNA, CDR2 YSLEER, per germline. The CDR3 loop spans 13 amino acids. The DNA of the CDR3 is TGCGCCAGCAGCCAAGAGGGCTTAGACGAGCAGTACTTC. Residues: CASSQEGLDEQYF.

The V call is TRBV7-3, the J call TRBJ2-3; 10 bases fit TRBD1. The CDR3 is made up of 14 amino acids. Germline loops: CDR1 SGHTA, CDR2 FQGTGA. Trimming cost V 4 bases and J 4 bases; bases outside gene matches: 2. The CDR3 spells CASSSTGGADTQYF. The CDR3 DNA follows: TGTGCCAGCAGCTCGACAGGGGGCGCAGATACGCAGTATTTT.

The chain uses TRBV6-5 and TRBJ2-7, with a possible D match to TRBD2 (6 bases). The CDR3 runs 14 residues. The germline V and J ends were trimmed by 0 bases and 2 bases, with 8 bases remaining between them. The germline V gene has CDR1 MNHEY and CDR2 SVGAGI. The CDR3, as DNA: TGTGCCAGCAGTTACTCGGGACTGACCTACGAGCAGTACTTC. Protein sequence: CASSYSGLTYEQYF.

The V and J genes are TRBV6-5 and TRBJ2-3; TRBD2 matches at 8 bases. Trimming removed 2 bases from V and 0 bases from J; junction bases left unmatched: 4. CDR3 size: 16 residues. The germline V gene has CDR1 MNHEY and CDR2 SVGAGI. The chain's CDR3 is CASSYRGGTSTDTQYF. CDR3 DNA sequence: TGTGCCAGCAGTTACCGCGGGGGGACTAGCACAGATACGCAGTATTTT.

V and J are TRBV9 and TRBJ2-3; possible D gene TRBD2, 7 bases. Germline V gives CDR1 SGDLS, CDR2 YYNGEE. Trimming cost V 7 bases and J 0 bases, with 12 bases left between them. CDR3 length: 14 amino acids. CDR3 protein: CASARGGSTDTQYF. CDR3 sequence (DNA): TGTGCCAGCGCAAGGGGGGGTAGCACAGATACGCAGTATTTT.

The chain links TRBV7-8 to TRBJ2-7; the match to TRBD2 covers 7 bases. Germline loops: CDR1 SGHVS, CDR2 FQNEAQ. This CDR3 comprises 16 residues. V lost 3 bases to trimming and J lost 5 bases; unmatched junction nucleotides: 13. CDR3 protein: CASSFRLAGAGDEQYF. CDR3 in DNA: TGTGCCAGCAGCTTCCGACTTGCGGGAGCAGGCGACGAGCAGTACTTC.

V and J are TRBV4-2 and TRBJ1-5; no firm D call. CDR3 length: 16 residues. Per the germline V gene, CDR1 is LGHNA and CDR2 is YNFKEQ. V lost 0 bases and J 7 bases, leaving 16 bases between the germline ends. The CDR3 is CASSQDPSAFRQPQHF. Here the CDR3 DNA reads TGTGCCAGCAGCCAAGATCCCTCCGCGTTCAGGCAGCCCCAGCATTTT.

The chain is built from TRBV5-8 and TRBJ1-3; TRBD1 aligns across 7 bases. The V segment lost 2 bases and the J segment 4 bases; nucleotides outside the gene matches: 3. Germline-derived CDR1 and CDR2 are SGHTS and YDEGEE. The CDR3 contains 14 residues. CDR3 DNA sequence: TGTGCCAGCAGCTTCCGACAGGGAGGAAACACCATATATTTT. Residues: CASSFRQGGNTIYF.

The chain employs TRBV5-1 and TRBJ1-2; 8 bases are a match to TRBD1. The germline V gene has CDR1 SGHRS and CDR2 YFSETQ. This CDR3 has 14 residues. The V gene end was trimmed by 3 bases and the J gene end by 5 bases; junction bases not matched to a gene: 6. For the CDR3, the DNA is TGCGCCAGCAGCTCGATACAGGGGGAGTATGGCTACACCTTC. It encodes CASSSIQGEYGYTF.

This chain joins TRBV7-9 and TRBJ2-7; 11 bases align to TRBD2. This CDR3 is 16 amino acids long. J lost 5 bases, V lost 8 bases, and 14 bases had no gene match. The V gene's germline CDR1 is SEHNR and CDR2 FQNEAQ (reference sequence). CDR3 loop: CASGETSGSNTNEQYF. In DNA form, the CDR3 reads TGTGCCAGCGGGGAAACTAGCGGGAGTAATACCAACGAGCAGTACTTC.

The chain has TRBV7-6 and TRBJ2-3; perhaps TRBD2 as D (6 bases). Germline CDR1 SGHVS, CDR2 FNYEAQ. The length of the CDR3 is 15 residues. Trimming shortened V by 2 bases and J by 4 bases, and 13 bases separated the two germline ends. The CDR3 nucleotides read TGTGCCAGCAGCTTAACCGGAGGGAAATCAGATACGCAGTATTTT. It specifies CASSLTGGKSDTQYF.

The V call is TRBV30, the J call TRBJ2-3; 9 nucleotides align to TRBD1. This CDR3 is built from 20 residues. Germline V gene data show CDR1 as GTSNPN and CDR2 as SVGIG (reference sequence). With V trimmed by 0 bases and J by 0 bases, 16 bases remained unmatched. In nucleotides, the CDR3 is TGTGCCTGGAGTGTAGAAGGGACAGGGCTAGCGGAGACCAGCACAGATACGCAGTATTTT. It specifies CAWSVEGTGLAETSTDTQYF.

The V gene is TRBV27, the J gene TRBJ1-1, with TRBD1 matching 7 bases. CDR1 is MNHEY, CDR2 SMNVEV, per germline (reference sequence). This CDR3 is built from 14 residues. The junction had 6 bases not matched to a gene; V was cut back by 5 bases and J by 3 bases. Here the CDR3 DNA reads TGTGCCAGCAGTCCGACAGGGCTAGACACTGAAGCTTTCTTT. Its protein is CASSPTGLDTEAFF.

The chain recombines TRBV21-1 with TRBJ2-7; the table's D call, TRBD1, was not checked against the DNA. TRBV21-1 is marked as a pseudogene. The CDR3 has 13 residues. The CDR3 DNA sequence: TGTGCCAGCAGCAAAGGGACAGGGGGCGAGCAGTACTTC. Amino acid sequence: CASSKGTGGEQYF.

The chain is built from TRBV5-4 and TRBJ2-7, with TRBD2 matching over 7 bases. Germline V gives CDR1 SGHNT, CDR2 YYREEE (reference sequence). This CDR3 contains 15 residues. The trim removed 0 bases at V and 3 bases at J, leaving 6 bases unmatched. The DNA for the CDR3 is TGTGCCAGCAGCTTGGTGCCTAGCGGTAACTACGAGCAGTACTTC. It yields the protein CASSLVPSGNYEQYF.

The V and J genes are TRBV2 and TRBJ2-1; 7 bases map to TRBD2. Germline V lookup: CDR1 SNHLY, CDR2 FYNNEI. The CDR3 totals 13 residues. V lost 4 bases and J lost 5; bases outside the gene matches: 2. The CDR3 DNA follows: TGTGCCAGCAGTGGGGGGGGAGACAATGAGCAGTTCTTC. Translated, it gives CASSGGGDNEQFF.

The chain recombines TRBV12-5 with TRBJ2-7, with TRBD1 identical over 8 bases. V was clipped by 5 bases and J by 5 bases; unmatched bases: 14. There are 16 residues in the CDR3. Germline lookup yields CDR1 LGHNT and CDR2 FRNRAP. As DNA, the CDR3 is TGTGCTAGTGGTCCCCCCGGACAGGGTACTGTGCACGAGCAGTACTTC. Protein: CASGPPGQGTVHEQYF. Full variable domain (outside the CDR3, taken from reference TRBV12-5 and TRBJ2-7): DARVTQTPRHKVTEMGQEVTMRCQPILGHNTVFWYRQTMMQGLELLAYFRNRAPLDDSGMPKDRFSAEMPDATLATLKIQPSEPRDSAVYFCASGPPGQGTVHEQYFGPGTRLTVT.

The CDR3: CASSHGGGGVGYEQYF. CDR3 DNA sequence: TGCGCCAGCAGCCATGGAGGCGGGGGGGTAGGCTACGAGCAGTACTTC. The chain has TRBV4-1 and TRBJ2-7; TRBD2 agrees at 9 bases. The CDR3 runs 16 residues. The junction had 9 bases not matched to a gene; V was cut back by 3 bases and J by 3 bases. From germline, CDR1 is MGHRA and CDR2 YSYEKL.

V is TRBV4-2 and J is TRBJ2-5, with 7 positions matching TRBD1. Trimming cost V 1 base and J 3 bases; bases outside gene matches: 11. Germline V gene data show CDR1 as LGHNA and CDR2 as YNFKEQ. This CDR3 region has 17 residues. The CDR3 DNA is TGTGCCAGCAGCCAAGTCGCTCTGCCAGGGGGAAAAGAGACCCAGTACTTC. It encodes CASSQVALPGGKETQYF.

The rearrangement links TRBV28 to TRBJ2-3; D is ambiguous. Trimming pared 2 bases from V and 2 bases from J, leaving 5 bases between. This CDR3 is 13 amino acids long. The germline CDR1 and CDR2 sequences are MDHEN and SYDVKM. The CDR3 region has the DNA TGTGCCAGCAGTTTACCTAACACAGATACGCAGTATTTT. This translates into CASSLPNTDTQYF.

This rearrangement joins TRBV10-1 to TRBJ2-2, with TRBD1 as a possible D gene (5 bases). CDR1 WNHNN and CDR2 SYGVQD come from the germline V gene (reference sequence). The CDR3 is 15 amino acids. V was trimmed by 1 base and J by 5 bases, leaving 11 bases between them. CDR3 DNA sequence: TGCGCCAGCAGTGAGTTACAGGATTATACCGGGGAGCTGTTTTTT. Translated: CASSELQDYTGELFF.

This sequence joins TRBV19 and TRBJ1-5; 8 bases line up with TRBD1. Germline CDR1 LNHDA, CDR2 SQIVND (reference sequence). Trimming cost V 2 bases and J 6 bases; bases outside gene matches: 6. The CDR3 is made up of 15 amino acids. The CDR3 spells CASSISSGGGQPQHF. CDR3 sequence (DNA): TGTGCCAGTAGTATATCGTCAGGGGGCGGTCAGCCCCAGCATTTT.

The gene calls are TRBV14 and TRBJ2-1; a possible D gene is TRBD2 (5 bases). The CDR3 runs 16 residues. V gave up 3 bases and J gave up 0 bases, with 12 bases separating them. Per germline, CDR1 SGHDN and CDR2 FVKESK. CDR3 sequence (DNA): TGTGCCAGCAGCCACGAGCGGAGCAGCTCCTACAATGAGCAGTTCTTC. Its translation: CASSHERSSSYNEQFF.

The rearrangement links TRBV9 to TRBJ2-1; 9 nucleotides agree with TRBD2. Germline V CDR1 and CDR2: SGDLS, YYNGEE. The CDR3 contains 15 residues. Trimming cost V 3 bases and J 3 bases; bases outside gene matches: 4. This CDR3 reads CASSGSGSYYNEQFF. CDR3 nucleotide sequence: TGTGCCAGCAGCGGTAGCGGGAGCTACTACAATGAGCAGTTCTTC.

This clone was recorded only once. In nucleotides, the CDR3 is TGCGCCAGCAGCCCAGGGCTGGACTATGGCTACACCTTC. Residues: CASSPGLDYGYTF. The V call is TRBV4-3, the J call TRBJ1-2; tentatively, D is TRBD1 (5 bases). The CDR3 extends over 13 amino acids. The V end was cut by 4 bases, the J end by 3 bases, with 9 bases between. Germline CDR1 and CDR2: LGHNA and YSLEER.

CDR3 sequence: CASSLWREPLAYEQYF. In DNA, the CDR3 is TGTGCCAGCAGCTTATGGCGGGAACCTCTAGCCTACGAGCAGTACTTC. The V gene is TRBV7-8, the J gene TRBJ2-7; TRBD2 is a possible D gene (6 bases). The CDR3 sequence is 16 residues long. With 2 bases removed from V and 2 bases from J, the gap between germline ends came to 16 bases. The germline V gene encodes CDR1 SGHVS and CDR2 FQNEAQ.